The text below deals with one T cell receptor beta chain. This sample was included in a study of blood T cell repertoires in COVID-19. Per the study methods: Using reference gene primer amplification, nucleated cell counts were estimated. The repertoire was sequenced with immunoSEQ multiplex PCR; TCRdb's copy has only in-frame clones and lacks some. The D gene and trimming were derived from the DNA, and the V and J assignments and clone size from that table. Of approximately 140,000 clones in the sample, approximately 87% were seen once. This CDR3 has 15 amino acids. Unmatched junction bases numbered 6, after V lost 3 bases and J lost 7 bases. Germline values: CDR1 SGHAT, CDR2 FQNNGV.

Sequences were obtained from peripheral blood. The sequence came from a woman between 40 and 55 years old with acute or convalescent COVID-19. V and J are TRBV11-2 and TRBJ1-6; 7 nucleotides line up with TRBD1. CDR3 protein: CASSFAGQVNSPLHF. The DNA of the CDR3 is TGTGCCAGCAGCTTTGCTGGACAGGTCAATTCACCCCTCCACTTT. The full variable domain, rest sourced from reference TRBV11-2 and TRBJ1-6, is EAGVAQSPRYKIIEKRQSVAFWCNPISGHATLYWYQQILGQGPKLLIQFQNNGVVDDSQLPKDRFSAERLKGVDSTLKIQPAKLEDSAVYLCASSFAGQVNSPLHFGNGTRLTVT.